One sample yielded the 25 T cell receptor beta chains listed below, sequenced in a study of spatial heterogeneity in lung cancer. Time point: blood at routine non-recurrence follow-up after resection. Via MiXCR, TCRdb re-called the 5' RACE reads, giving one row per CDR3 protein. The sample yields 85,000 to 100,000 distinct CDR3 sequences, roughly a fifth seen once. This material consisted of PBMCs, taken at follow-up. The source of these receptors is a male donor with early-stage non-small cell lung cancer.

As regards this clonotype: A much larger clone lies one base from this, so it may be a read error. This rearrangement joins TRBV20-1 to TRBJ2-1; D perhaps matches TRBD2 (6 bases). The CDR3 runs 14 residues. Germline V gives CDR1 DFQATT, CDR2 SNEGSKA (reference sequence). The CDR3 DNA reads as TGCAGTGCAACGGGACTCCGAACCGGCAATGAGCAGTCCTTC. The encoded protein is CSATGLRTGNEQSF.

This clonotype was found a few times. The gene calls are TRBV9 and TRBJ2-7; TRBD1 matches at 8 bases. With 3 bases clipped from V and 0 bases from J, the junction kept 5 bases outside the gene matches. The CDR3 sequence is 15 residues long. Germline V CDR1 and CDR2: SGDLS, YYNGEE. CDR3 in DNA: TGTGCCAGCAGCGCGACAGGGGTTAGCTCCTACGAGCAGTACGTC. This gives the protein CASSATGVSSYEQYV.

There are a few counts of this clonotype. The chain employs TRBV19 and TRBJ2-3; D may be TRBD2 (6 bases). Between the trimmed V and J ends, which lost 7 bases and 4 bases, there was a span of 18 bases. CDR1 is LNHDA, CDR2 SQIVND, per germline (reference sequence). The CDR3 consists of 15 residues. The CDR3 nucleotides are TGTGCCAGTAATGGACGTTCAACGGGGGCAGATACGCAGTATTTT. It is translated as CASNGRSTGADTQYF.

The table lists this clonotype with a few counts. V and J are TRBV20-1 and TRBJ2-2, with 8 bases aligning to TRBD2. Germline CDR1 reads DFQATT; CDR2 reads SNEGSKA (reference sequence). This CDR3 is 15 amino acids long. With 1 base clipped from V and 7 bases from J, the junction kept 8 bases outside the gene matches. CDR3 nucleotides: TGCAGTGCTAGAGCTCCGGGACTAGTCAGCGGGGAGCTGTTTTTT. Its translation is CSARAPGLVSGELFF.

This rearrangement joins TRBV24-1 to TRBJ1-1; no definite D call. Germline V CDR1 and CDR2: KGHDR, SFDVKD. The CDR3 contains 14 residues. The germline V and J ends were trimmed by 4 bases and 1 base, with 9 bases remaining between them. The CDR3 region is CATSDRNTNTEAFF. The DNA for the CDR3 is TGTGCCACCAGTGACCGAAACACGAACACTGAAGCTTTCTTT.

V usage is TRBV24-1 and J usage is TRBJ2-2, with D unresolved. The CDR3 sequence is 18 residues long. V dropped 0 bases and J dropped 5 bases, with 18 bases sitting between them. CDR1 and CDR2 from the germline V gene are KGHDR and SFDVKD. CDR3 DNA sequence: TGTGCCACCAGTGATTTGCTCGGATCCCCTAGTCGGACCGGGGAGCTGTTTTTT. Amino acids: CATSDLLGSPSRTGELFF.

This clonotype was found a few times. The chain employs TRBV6-5 and TRBJ1-2; a possible D gene is TRBD1 (5 bases). The germline gives CDR1 MNHEY, CDR2 SVGAGI. The ends were cut back, 5 bases at V and 4 bases at J, with 11 bases in the middle. The CDR3 runs 13 residues. The CDR3 protein is CASSNRPSYGYTF. CDR3 in DNA: TGTGCCAGCAGTAACAGGCCTTCCTATGGCTACACCTTC.

The V gene is TRBV7-9, the J gene TRBJ2-2; 7 bases are shared with TRBD1. J lost 4 bases, V lost 1 base, and 3 bases had no gene match. The germline CDR1 and CDR2 sequences are SEHNR and FQNEAQ (reference sequence). This CDR3 is built from 15 residues. The CDR3 here is CASSLGDRVTGELFF. The DNA of the CDR3 is TGTGCCAGCAGCTTAGGAGACAGGGTCACCGGGGAGCTGTTTTTT.

The chain carries TRBV6-5 and TRBJ1-6; 9 nucleotides agree with TRBD1. Germline V gene sequence: CDR1 MNHEY, CDR2 SVGAGI. The CDR3 covers 14 residues. The trim removed 5 bases at V and 10 bases at J, leaving 6 bases unmatched. DNA of the CDR3: TGTGCCAGCAGTCGGGACAGGGAAGGATCACCCCTCCACTTT. Protein sequence: CASSRDREGSPLHF.

The chain is built from TRBV5-6 and TRBJ2-6; D is ambiguous. Germline-derived CDR1 and CDR2 are SGHDT and YYEEEE. The CDR3 contains 17 residues. V lost 0 bases and J 0 bases, leaving 10 bases between the germline ends. The CDR3 region has the DNA TGTGCCAGCAGCTTGGCGGAAGTGTTCTCTGGGGCCAACGTCCTGACTTTC. This translates into CASSLAEVFSGANVLTF.

This chain connects TRBV7-2 to TRBJ2-1; D remains ambiguous. V was pared by 3 bases and J by 6 bases, with 3 bases between. Germline V gene data show CDR1 as SGHTA and CDR2 as FQGNSA. This CDR3 contains 11 residues. In DNA form, the CDR3 reads TGTGCCAGCAGCTTCGTCAATGAGCAGTTCTTC. Its protein is CASSFVNEQFF.

Ten or more counts support this clonotype. This chain connects TRBV20-1 to TRBJ1-3, with 7 bases lining up with TRBD1. The CDR3 is 16 residues long. Germline V lookup: CDR1 DFQATT, CDR2 SNEGSKA (reference sequence). The junction had 15 bases not matched to a gene; V was cut back by 6 bases and J by 4 bases. The CDR3 loop is CSALGGGTVGGNTIYF. CDR3 coding DNA: TGCAGTGCCTTGGGTGGTGGGACAGTAGGAGGAAACACCATATATTTT.

The chain uses TRBV6-6 and TRBJ1-1; 7 nucleotides match TRBD1. With 4 bases clipped from V and 0 bases from J, the junction kept 8 bases outside the gene matches. Germline-derived CDR1 and CDR2 are MNHNY and SVGAGI (reference sequence). This CDR3 spans 16 amino acids. Written as DNA, the CDR3 is TGTGCCAGCAGTTTCCCGGGACAGCCTATGAACACTGAAGCTTTCTTT. Protein product: CASSFPGQPMNTEAFF.

This clonotype was picked up a small number of times. This chain uses TRBV29-1 with TRBJ1-1, with a possible D match to TRBD1 (5 bases). This CDR3 is 15 amino acids long. Trimming took off 5 bases at V and 1 base at J, with 17 bases between the two ends. Germline values: CDR1 SQVTM, CDR2 ANQGSEA. CDR3 sequence reads: CSVPSVAGTNTEAFF. CDR3 coding DNA: TGCAGCGTTCCTAGTGTAGCAGGGACGAACACTGAAGCTTTCTTT. Combining the CDR3 with reference TRBV29-1 and TRBJ1-1 gives the whole variable domain SAVISQKPSRDICQRGTSLTIQCQVDSQVTMMFWYRQQPGQSLTLIATANQGSEATYESGFVIDKFPISRPNLTFSTLTVSNMSPEDSSIYLCSVPSVAGTNTEAFFGQGTRLTVV.

This clonotype came up a few times. The V gene is TRBV29-1, the J gene TRBJ1-1; no definite D call. Germline loops: CDR1 SQVTM, CDR2 ANQGSEA. Trimming shortened V by 2 bases and J by 8 bases, and 9 bases separated the two germline ends. CDR3 size: 11 residues. DNA of the CDR3: TGCAGCGTTGAAAGTAGAGTCGAAGCTTTCTTT. Amino acid sequence: CSVESRVEAFF.

V is TRBV5-1 and J is TRBJ2-5; 12 bases are a match to TRBD2. From germline, CDR1 is SGHRS and CDR2 YFSETQ. The CDR3 extends over 14 amino acids. The trim removed 4 bases at V and 3 bases at J, leaving 1 base unmatched. The CDR3 bases are TGCGCCAGCAGCGGACTAGCGGGAAAAGAGACCCAGTACTTC. Translated, it gives CASSGLAGKETQYF.

This chain links TRBV18 with TRBJ2-5; D remains ambiguous. Germline CDR1 reads KGHSH; CDR2 reads LQKENI. With 0 bases removed from V and 1 base from J, the gap between germline ends came to 6 bases. This CDR3 is 14 amino acids long. The DNA for the CDR3 is TGTGCCAGCTCACCACCGAAGTCCCAAGAGACCCAGTACTTC. As protein: CASSPPKSQETQYF.

This clonotype was seen only a few times. The chain has TRBV6-6 and TRBJ2-3; D remains ambiguous. Germline V gives CDR1 MNHNY, CDR2 SVGAGI (reference sequence). CDR3 length equals 12 residues. V lost 2 bases, J lost 2 bases, and 2 bases lay in between. CDR3 sequence (DNA): TGTGCCAGCAGTTACCTCACAGATACGCAGTATTTT. It translates to CASSYLTDTQYF.

The gene calls are TRBV12-3 or TRBV12-4 and TRBJ1-2; D is undetermined. Trimming took 6 bases from V and 2 from J, leaving 16 bases between them. The CDR3 sequence is 15 residues long. The CDR3 spells CASRAAGRRNYGYTF. CDR3 sequence (DNA): TGTGCCAGCAGAGCCGCAGGCAGAAGAAACTATGGCTACACCTTC.

A few counts support this clonotype. The chain uses TRBV9 and TRBJ2-7; 7 positions agree with TRBD2. CDR1 and CDR2 from the germline V gene are SGDLS and YYNGEE. The CDR3 runs 16 residues. V was clipped by 2 bases and J by 0 bases; unmatched bases: 8. CDR3 nucleotides: TGTGCCAGCAGCGTCCACGGACTAGGTAGCTCCTACGAGCAGTACTTC. Translating it yields CASSVHGLGSSYEQYF.

The chain employs TRBV20-1 and TRBJ1-1; TRBD1 is a possible D gene (5 bases). Trimming pared 4 bases from V and 5 bases from J, leaving 11 bases between. CDR3 length equals 12 residues. The germline gives CDR1 DFQATT, CDR2 SNEGSKA (reference sequence). DNA of the CDR3: TGCAGTGCTAAAAGGGGAGGGACTGAAGCTTTCTTT. As protein: CSAKRGGTEAFF.

This clonotype was found a few times. The chain links TRBV7-2 to TRBJ2-7, with no clear D. The CDR3 sequence is 15 residues long. The germline gives CDR1 SGHTA, CDR2 FQGNSA. V was cut by 3 bases and J by 5 bases, with 17 bases left in between. The CDR3 here is CASSFETGPRHEQYF. DNA for the CDR3: TGTGCCAGCAGCTTCGAGACCGGTCCTAGGCACGAGCAGTACTTC.

This clonotype has more than one count but fewer than ten. This chain connects TRBV4-3 to TRBJ1-4, with 9 bases that match TRBD1. V lost 1 base to trimming and J lost 1 base; unmatched junction nucleotides: 4. This CDR3 contains 17 residues. The germline V gene has CDR1 LGHNA and CDR2 YSLEER. CDR3 in amino acids: CASSQGTGEVTNEKLFF. CDR3 DNA: TGCGCCAGCAGCCAAGGGACAGGGGAAGTAACTAATGAAAAACTGTTTTTT.

This clonotype showed up just a few times. This chain uses TRBV11-3 with TRBJ2-2; a possible D gene is TRBD2 (6 bases). Germline CDR1 reads SGHNT; CDR2 reads YENEEA. The CDR3 spans 14 residues. V dropped 0 bases and J dropped 5 bases, with 7 bases sitting between them. The CDR3 here is CASSLDRGTGELFF. For the CDR3, the DNA is TGTGCCAGCAGCTTAGATCGGGGGACCGGGGAGCTGTTTTTT.

This clonotype has more than one count but fewer than ten. The chain employs TRBV7-9 and TRBJ2-5; possible D gene TRBD2, 6 bases. Trimming took 1 base from V and 2 from J, leaving 14 bases between them. The CDR3 loop spans 16 amino acids. Germline loops: CDR1 SEHNR, CDR2 FQNEAQ (reference sequence). The CDR3 DNA follows: TGTGCCAGCAGCTTAGGACAAAGCCGGGAGCAAGAGACCCAGTACTTC. It specifies CASSLGQSREQETQYF.